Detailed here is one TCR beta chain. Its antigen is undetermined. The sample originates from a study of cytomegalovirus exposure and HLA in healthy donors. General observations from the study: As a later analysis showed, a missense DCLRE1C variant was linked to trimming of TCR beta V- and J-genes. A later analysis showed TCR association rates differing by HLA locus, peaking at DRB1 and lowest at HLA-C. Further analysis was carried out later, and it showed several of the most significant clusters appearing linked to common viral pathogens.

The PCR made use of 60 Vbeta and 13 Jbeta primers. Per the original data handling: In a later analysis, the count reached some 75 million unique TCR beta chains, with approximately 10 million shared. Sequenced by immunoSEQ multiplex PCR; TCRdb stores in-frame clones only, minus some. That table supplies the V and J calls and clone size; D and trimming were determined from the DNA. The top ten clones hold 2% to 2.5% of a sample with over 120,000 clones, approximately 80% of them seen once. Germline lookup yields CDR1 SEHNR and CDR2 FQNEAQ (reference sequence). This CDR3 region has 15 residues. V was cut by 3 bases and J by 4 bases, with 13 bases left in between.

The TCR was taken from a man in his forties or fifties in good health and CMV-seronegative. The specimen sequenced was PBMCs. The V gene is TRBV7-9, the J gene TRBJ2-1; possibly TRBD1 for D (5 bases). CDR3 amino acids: CASSFKQAFYNEQFF. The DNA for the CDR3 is TGTGCCAGCAGCTTTAAACAGGCTTTTTACAATGAGCAGTTCTTC. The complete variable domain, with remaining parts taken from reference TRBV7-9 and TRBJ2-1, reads DTGVSQNPRHKITKRGQNVTFRCDPISEHNRLYWYRQTLGQGPEFLTYFQNEAQLEKSRLLSDRFSAERPKGSFSTLEIQRTEQGDSAMYLCASSFKQAFYNEQFFGPGTRLTVL.